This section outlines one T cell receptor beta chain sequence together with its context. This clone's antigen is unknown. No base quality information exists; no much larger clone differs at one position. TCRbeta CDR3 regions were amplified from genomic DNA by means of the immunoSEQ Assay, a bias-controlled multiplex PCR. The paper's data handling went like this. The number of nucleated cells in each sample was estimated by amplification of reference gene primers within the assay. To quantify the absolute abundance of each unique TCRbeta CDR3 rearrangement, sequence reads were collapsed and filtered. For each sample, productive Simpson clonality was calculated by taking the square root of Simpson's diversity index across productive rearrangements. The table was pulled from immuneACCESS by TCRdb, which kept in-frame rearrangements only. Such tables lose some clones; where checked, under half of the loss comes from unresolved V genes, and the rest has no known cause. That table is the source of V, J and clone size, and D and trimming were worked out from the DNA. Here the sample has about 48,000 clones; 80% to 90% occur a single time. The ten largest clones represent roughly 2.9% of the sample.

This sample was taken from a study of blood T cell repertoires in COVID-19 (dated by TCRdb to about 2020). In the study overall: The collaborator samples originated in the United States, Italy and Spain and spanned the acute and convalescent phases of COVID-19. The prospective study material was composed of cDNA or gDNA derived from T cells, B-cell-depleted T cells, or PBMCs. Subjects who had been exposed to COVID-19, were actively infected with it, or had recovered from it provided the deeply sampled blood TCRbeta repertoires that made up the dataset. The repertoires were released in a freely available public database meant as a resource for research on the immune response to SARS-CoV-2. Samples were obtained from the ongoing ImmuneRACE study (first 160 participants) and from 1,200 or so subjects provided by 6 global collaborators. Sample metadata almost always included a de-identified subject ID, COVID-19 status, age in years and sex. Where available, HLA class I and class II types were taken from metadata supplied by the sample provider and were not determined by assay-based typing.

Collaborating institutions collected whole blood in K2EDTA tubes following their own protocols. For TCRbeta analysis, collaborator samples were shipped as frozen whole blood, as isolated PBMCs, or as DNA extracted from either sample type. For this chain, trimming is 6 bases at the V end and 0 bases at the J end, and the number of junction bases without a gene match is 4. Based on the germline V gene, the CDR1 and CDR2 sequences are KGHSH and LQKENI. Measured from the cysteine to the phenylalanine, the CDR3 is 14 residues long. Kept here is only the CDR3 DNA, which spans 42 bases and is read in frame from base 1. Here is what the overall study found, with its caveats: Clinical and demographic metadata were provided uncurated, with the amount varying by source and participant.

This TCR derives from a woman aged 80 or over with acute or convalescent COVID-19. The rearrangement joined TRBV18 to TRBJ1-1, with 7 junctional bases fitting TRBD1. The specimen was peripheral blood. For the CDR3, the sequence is CASSSGQMNTEAFF. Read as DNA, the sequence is TGTGCCAGCTCCTCGGGACAGATGAACACTGAAGCTTTCTTT.